The TCR beta chain described here comes from a study of beta chain features in type 1 diabetes. Broader study findings: A moderate, significant TCRB CDR3 shortening appeared in type 1 diabetes across four CD4+ subsets. Within patients, naive, central memory and Treg TCRB repertoires seemed more similar than within healthy donors.

Trimming removed 7 bases from V and 5 bases from J, with 20 bases in between. Germline V lookup: CDR1 LNHNV, CDR2 YYDKDF (reference sequence). The length of the CDR3 is 15 residues. It was one heparinised blood draw, averaging around 110 mL, that each donor gave. In all sorted populations, purity surpassed 95%. Sequenced material consisted of expressed TCRB transcripts (all of the isolated RNA was reverse transcribed). Generated by immunoSEQ multiplex PCR, the TCRdb table keeps only in-frame clones and is missing some. Counted here are under 950,000 clones, about 17% occurring once; the ten biggest clones make up 0.02% to 0.03%. Concerning this clone: Its antigen is not known.

The TCR originated in a woman aged 18-35 years in good health. The sequenced sample consisted of naive CD4+ T cells from blood. The V call is TRBV15, the J call TRBJ2-5, with a possible D match to TRBD2 (5 bases). CDR3 region: CATTSTSAPRETQYF. In DNA form, the CDR3 reads TGTGCCACCACCTCAACTAGTGCTCCTCGGGAGACCCAGTACTTC.